This T cell receptor beta chain was retrieved from a study of identical twins. General study points: Among monozygotic twins, out-of-frame TCR alpha sharing exceeded what models predicted. Whereas memory repertoires showed no such difference, abundant cord blood beta clonotypes carried fewer insertions. Twin pairs had excess sharing that was weaker in beta out-of-frame sequences.

This clonotype has more than one count but fewer than ten. Its antigen is still unknown. Each donor (without exception) was a healthy Caucasian. In TCRdb, the 5' RACE reads were re-called with MiXCR into one record per CDR3 protein. The sample lists fewer than 650,000 distinct CDR3 sequences; roughly 7.2% were seen once. The CDR3 sequence is 12 residues long. V was shortened by 6 bases and J by 5 bases, with 10 bases between the two germline ends. These same data were also listed under a study on yellow fever vaccine responses in identical twins.

The TCR originated in a woman aged 18-30 years in good health. This chain joins TRBV12-3 or TRBV12-4 and TRBJ1-2, with D tentatively TRBD1 (5 bases). The sample comprised PBMCs. The CDR3 protein is CASRKGAYGYTF. The CDR3, as DNA: TGTGCCAGCAGGAAAGGGGCGTATGGCTACACCTTC.